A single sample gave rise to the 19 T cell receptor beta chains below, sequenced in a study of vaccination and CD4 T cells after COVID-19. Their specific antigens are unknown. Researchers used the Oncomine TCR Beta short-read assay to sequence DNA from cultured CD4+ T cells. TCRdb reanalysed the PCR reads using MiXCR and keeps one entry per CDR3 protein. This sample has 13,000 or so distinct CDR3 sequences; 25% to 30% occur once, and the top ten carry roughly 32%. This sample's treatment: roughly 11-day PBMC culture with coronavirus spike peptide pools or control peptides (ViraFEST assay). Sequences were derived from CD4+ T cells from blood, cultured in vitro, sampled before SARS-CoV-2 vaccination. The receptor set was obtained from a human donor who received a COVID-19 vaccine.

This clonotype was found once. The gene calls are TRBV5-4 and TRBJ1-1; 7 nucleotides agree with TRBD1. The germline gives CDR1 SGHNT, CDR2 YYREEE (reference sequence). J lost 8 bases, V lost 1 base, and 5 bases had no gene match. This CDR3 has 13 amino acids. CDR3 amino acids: CASSLYRGGEAFF. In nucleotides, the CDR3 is TGTGCCAGCAGCTTGTACAGGGGAGGAGAAGCTTTCTTT.

CDR3 sequence reads: CASSPQWADGSTDTQYF. The CDR3, as DNA: TGTGCCAGCAGCCCCCAGTGGGCAGACGGCAGCACAGATACGCAGTATTTT. This sequence joins TRBV12-3 or TRBV12-4 and TRBJ2-3, with no clear D. The CDR3 has 17 amino acids. The V end was cut by 6 bases, the J end by 0 bases, with 19 bases between.

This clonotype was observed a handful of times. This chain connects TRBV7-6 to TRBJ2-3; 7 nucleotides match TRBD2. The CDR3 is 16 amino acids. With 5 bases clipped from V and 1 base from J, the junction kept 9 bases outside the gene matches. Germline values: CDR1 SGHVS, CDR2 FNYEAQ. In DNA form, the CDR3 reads TGTGCCAGCAGCCCAACTCCCAGCGGGGGCACAGATACGCAGTATTTT. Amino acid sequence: CASSPTPSGGTDTQYF.

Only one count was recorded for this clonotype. CDR3 coding DNA: TGTGCCAGCAGCGTACTCTCCGGGGGACCCACTGGCTACACCTTC. As protein: CASSVLSGGPTGYTF. This sequence joins TRBV9 and TRBJ1-2; possibly TRBD1 for D (5 bases). Between the trimmed V and J ends, which lost 1 base and 7 bases, there was a span of 17 bases. CDR1 SGDLS and CDR2 YYNGEE come from the germline V gene. The CDR3 has 15 residues.

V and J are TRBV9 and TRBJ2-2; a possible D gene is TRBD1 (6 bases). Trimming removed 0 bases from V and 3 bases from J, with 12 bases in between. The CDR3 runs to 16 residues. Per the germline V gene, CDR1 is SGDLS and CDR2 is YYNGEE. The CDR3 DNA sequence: TGTGCCAGCAGCGTAGATCCCAGGACAGACACCGGGGAGCTGTTTTTT. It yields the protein CASSVDPRTDTGELFF.

This CDR3 reads CASRPWDNDSGNTIYF. CDR3 nucleotide sequence: TGTGCCAGCAGACCTTGGGACAATGACTCTGGAAACACCATATATTTT. The J gene is TRBJ1-3, the V gene TRBV6-1; D possibly corresponds to TRBD1 (6 bases). V gave up 6 bases and J gave up 0 bases, with 15 bases separating them. Germline V gives CDR1 MNHNS, CDR2 SASEGT. The CDR3 extends over 16 amino acids.

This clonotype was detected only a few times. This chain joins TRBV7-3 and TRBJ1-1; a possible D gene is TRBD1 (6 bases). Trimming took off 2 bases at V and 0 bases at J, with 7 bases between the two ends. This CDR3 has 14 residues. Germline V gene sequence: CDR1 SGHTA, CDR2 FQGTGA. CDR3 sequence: CASSLGGVNTEAFF. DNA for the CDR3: TGTGCCAGCAGCTTAGGGGGCGTGAACACTGAAGCTTTCTTT.

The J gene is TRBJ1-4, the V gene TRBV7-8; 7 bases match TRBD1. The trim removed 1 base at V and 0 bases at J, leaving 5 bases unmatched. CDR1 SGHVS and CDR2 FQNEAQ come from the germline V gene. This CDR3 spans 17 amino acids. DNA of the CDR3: TGTGCCAGCAGCTTAGTGTGGGACAGAGCAACTAATGAAAAACTGTTTTTT. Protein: CASSLVWDRATNEKLFF.

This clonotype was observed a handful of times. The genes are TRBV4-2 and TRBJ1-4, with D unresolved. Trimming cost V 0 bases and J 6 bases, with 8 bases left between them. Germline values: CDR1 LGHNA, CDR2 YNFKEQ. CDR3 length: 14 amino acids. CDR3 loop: CASSQEGSYEKLFF. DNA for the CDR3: TGTGCCAGCAGCCAAGAGGGGTCGTATGAAAAACTGTTTTTT.

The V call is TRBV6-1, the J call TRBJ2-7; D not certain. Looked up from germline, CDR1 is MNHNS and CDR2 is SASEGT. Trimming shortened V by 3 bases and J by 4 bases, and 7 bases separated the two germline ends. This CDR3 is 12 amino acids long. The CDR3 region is CASSENVYEQYF. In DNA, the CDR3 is TGTGCCAGCAGTGAGAATGTGTACGAGCAGTACTTC.

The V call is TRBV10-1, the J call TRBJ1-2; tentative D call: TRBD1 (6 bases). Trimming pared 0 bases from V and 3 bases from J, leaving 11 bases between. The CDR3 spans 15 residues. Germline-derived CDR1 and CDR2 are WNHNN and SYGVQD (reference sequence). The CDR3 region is CASSESQGNYYGYTF. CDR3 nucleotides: TGCGCCAGCAGTGAGTCGCAGGGGAATTACTATGGCTACACCTTC.

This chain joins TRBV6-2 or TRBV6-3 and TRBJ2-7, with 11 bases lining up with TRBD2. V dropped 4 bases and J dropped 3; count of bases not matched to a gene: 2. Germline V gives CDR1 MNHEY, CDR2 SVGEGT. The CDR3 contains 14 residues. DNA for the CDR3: TGTGCCAGCAGTTCTAGCGGGGGGTTCTACGAGCAGTACTTC. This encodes CASSSSGGFYEQYF.

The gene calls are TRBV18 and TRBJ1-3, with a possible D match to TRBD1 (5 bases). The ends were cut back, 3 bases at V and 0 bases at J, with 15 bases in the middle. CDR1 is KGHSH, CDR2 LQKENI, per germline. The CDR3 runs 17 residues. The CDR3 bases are TGTGCCAGCTCACCCGCCGGAGGGGATGGCTCTGGAAACACCATATATTTT. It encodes CASSPAGGDGSGNTIYF.

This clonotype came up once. The CDR3 DNA reads as TGTGCCAGCAGCGTAGGGGGGGACAGGGGAACGGCTTTCTTT. It encodes CASSVGGDRGTAFF. The V gene is TRBV7-4, the J gene TRBJ1-1; 10 bases line up with TRBD1. Germline V CDR1 and CDR2: SGHVT, SQSDAQ. The CDR3 spans 14 residues. The ends lost 5 bases at V and 11 bases at J; junction bases unmatched: 11.

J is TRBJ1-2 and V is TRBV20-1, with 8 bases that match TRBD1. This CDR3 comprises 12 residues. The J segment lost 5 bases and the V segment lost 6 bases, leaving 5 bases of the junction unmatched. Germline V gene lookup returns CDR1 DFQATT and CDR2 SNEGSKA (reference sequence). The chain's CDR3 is CSARDRTYGYTF. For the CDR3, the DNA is TGCAGTGCCCGGGACAGGACATATGGCTACACCTTC.

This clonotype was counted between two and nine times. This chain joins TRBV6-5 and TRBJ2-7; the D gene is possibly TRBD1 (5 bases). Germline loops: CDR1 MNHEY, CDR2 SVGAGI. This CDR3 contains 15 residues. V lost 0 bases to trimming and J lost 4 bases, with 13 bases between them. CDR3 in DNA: TGTGCCAGCAGTTACTCAGGAACCAGGGTGTACGAGCAGTACTTC. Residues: CASSYSGTRVYEQYF.

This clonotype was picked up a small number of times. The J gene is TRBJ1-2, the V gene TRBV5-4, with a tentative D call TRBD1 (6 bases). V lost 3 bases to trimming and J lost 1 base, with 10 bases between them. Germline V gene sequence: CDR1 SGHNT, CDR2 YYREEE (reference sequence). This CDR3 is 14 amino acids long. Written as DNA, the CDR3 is TGTGCCAGCAGCTCGGACAGATTTAACTATGGCTACACCTTC. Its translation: CASSSDRFNYGYTF.

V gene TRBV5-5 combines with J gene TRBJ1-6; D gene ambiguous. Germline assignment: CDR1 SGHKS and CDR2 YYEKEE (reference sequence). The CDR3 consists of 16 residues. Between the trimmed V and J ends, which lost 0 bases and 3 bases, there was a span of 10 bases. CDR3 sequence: CASSLDRRNYNSPLHF. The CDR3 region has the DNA TGTGCCAGCAGCTTGGACCGACGGAACTATAATTCACCCCTCCACTTT.

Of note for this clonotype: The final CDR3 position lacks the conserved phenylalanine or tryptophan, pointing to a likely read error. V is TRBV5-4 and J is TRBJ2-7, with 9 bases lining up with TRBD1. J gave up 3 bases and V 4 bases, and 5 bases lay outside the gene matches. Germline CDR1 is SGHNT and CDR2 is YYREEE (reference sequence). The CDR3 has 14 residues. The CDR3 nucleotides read TGTGCCAGCAGCACCGGACAGGGGATCTACGAGCAGTACTCC. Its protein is CASSTGQGIYEQYS.